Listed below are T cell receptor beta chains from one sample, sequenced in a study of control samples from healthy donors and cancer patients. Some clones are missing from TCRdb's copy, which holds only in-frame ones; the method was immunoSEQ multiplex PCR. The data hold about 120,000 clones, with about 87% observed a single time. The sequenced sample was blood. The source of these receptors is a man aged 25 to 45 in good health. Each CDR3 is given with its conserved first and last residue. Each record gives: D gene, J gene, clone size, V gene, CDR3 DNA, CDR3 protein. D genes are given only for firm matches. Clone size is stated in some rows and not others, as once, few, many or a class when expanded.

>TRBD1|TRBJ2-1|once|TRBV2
TGTGCCAGCAGTGTGGAACAGGGGGCGAGAAATGAGCAGTTCTTC
CASSVEQGARNEQFF
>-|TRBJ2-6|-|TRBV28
TGTGCCAGCAGTTTAGTAGGGGGCTCTGGGGCCAACGTCCTGACTTTC
CASSLVGGSGANVLTF
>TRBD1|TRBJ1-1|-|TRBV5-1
TGCGCCAGCAGCTCCCAGGGGGCCAACACTGAAGCTTTCTTT
CASSSQGANTEAFF
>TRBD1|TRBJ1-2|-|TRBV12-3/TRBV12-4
TGTGCCAGCAGCTCGACAGGGTACTATGGCTACACCTTC
CASSSTGYYGYTF
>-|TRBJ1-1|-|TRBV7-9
TGTGCCAGCAGTTTACAGGAGCGCACTGAAGCTTTCTTT
CASSLQERTEAFF
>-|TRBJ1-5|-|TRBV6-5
TGTGCCAGCACTATGCAGGCCTATCAGCCCCAGCATTTT
CASTMQAYQPQHF
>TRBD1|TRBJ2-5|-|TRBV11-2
TGTGCCAGCAGCTCACCGGGACAGGGTGGGACCCAGTACTTC
CASSSPGQGGTQYF
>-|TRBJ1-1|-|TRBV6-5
TGTGCCAGCAGTTCTATGAACACTGAAGCTTTCTTT
CASSSMNTEAFF
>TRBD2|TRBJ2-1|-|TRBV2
TGTGCCAGCAGGGGTCGTGGTAGCGGGTGGTCCTACAATGAGCAGTTCTTC
CASRGRGSGWSYNEQFF
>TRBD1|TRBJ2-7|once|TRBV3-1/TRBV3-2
TGTGCCAGCAGCCACGGACAGGGTACCGAGCAGTACTTC
CASSHGQGTEQYF
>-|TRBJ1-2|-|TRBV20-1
TGCAGTGCCACGAGGGTCGATGGCTACACCTTC
CSATRVDGYTF
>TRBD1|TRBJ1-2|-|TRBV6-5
TGTGCCAGCAGCATCGGGACAGGGGGGAACTATGGCTACACCTTC
CASSIGTGGNYGYTF
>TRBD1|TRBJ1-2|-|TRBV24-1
TGTGCCACCAGTGGGGGAGCGGGAACAGGGGATCCTGGCTACACCTTC
CATSGGAGTGDPGYTF
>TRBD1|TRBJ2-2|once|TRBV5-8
TGTGCCAGCAGCACCAGACAGGGGAGCACCGGGGAGCTGTTTTTT
CASSTRQGSTGELFF
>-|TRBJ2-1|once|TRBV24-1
TGTGCCACCAGGCTACCGAGCTCCTACAATGAGCAGTTCTTC
CATRLPSSYNEQFF
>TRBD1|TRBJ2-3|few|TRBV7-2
TGTGCCAGCAGCTTAGCTCAGGGGGCAAATACGCAGTATTTT
CASSLAQGANTQYF
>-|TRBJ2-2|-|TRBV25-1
TGTGCCAGCAGTAGACCGGGCGCGAACACCGGGGAGCTGTTTTTT
CASSRPGANTGELFF
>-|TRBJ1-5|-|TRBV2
TGTGCCAGCACCAGGGGAGTAAATCAGCCCCAGCATTTT
CASTRGVNQPQHF
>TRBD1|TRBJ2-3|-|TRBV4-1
TGCGCCAGCAGCCAAGACGACAGGGCATTGGGTTATACGCAGTATTTT
CASSQDDRALGYTQYF
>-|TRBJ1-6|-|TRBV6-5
TGTGCCAGCAGTTACTCCTCGGACAGACCCCTCCACTTT
CASSYSSDRPLHF
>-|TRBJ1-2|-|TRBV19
TGTGCCAGTAGTAAGCACAGGGCTGATGGAAATGGCTACACCTTC
CASSKHRADGNGYTF
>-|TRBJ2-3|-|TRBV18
TGTGCCAGCTCACCACGTAAAGGGACTAGCACAGATACGCAGTATTTT
CASSPRKGTSTDTQYF
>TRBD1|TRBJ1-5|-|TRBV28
TGTGCCAGCAGTTTGGGACAGGGGGCGAATCAGCCCCAGCATTTT
CASSLGQGANQPQHF
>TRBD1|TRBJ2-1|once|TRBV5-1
TGCGCCAGCAGCTTGGTAGGGACAGGGAGAGACAATGAGCAGTTCTTC
CASSLVGTGRDNEQFF
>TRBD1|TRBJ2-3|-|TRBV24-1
TGTGCCACCGACAGGGGGCAAGATACGCAGTATTTT
CATDRGQDTQYF
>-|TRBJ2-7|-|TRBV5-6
TGTGCCAGCAGCAAAGGGCCGTCCCCTATCTACGAGCAGTACTTC
CASSKGPSPIYEQYF
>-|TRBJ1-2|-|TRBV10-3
TGTGCCATCAGTCGGGACTATGGCTACACCTTC
CAISRDYGYTF
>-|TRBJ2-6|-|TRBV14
TGTGCCAGCAGCCAAGCACGCGCCGTCCTGACTTTC
CASSQARAVLTF
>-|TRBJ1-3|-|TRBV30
TGTGCCTGGAGTGTGACCGACTCTGGAAACACCATATATTTT
CAWSVTDSGNTIYF
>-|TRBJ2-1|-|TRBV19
TGTGCCAGTAGTATAGGTCGGGGGAGCTCCTACAATGAGCAGTTCTTC
CASSIGRGSSYNEQFF
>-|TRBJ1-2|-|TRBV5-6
TGTGCCAGCAGCTGGGTCGACAGCTATGGCTACACCTTC
CASSWVDSYGYTF
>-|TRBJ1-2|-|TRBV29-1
TGCAGCGTTTTGTTTCGGGATGGCTACACCTTC
CSVLFRDGYTF
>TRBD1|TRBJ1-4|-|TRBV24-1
TGTGCCACCAGCTTGGGACAGGGTGCAACTAATGAAAAACTGTTTTTT
CATSLGQGATNEKLFF
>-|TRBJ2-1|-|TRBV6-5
TGTGCCAGCACTCCCAGGGGGGAATCCTACAATGAGCAGTTCTTC
CASTPRGESYNEQFF
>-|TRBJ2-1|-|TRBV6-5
TGTGCCAGCAGTTACTCTAACGACGGTAATGAGCAGTTCTTC
CASSYSNDGNEQFF
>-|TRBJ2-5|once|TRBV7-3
TGTGCCAGCAGTCGTACAGGGTCGAGGGAAGAGACCCAGTACTTC
CASSRTGSREETQYF
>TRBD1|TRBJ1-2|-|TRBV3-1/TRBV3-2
TGTGCCAGCAGCCAAGGACAGGGGGCCCGTGGCTATGGCTACACCTTC
CASSQGQGARGYGYTF
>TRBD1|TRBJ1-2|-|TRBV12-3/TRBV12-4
TGTGCCAGCGAACAGGGGGCGGGCTATGGCTACACCTTC
CASEQGAGYGYTF
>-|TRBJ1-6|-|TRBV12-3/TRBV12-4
TGTGCCAGCAGCCGTGACAGGTTTTCACCCCTCCACTTT
CASSRDRFSPLHF
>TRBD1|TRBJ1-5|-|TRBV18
TGTGCCAGCTCAGGGGACAGGAATCAGCCCCAGCATTTT
CASSGDRNQPQHF
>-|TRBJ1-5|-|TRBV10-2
TGCGCCAGCAGTCAGGAAGGCAATCAGCCCCAGCATTTT
CASSQEGNQPQHF
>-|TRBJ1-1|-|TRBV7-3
TGTGCCAGCAGCGTCGGGGGGAGCACTGAAGCTTTCTTT
CASSVGGSTEAFF
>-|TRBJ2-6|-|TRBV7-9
TGTGCCAGCAGCTTATCTGTGAACTCCTACTCTGGGGCCAACGTCCTGACTTTC
CASSLSVNSYSGANVLTF
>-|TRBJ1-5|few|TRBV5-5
TGTGCCAGCAGCAGGGGACGCACCGAGGGGGCCCAGCATTTT
CASSRGRTEGAQHF